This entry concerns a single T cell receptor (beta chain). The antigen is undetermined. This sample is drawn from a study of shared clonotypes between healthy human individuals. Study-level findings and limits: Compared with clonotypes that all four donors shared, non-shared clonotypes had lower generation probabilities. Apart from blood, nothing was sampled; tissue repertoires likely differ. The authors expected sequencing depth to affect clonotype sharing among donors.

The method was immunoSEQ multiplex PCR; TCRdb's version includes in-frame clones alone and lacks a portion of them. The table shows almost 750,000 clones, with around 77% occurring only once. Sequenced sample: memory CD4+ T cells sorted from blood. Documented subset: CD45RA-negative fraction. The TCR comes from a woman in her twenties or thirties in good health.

CDR3 loop: CASSGATGELFF. Here the CDR3 DNA reads TGTGCCAGCAGCGGGGCGACCGGGGAGCTGTTTTTT. The V gene is TRBV6-5, the J gene TRBJ2-2, with D perhaps matching TRBD1 or TRBD2 (5 bases each). The CDR3 extends over 12 amino acids. Germline V gives CDR1 MNHEY, CDR2 SVGAGI. Deletions cut 6 bases from V and 5 bases from J, with 7 bases between.